Listed below are T cell receptor beta chains from one sample, sequenced in a study of monozygotic twins with inflammatory bowel disease. After re-calling the 5' RACE reads, TCRdb lists one entry per CDR3 protein, DNA absent. The table lists about 210,000 distinct CDR3 sequences. The sample consisted of blood. These receptors were taken from a human donor with ulcerative colitis or Crohn's disease, or a healthy co-twin of an affected twin (not recorded which). CDR3s include the opening cysteine and the closing phenylalanine or tryptophan. The order of the fields is CDR3 protein, V gene, J gene.

CDR3: CASSQVYGGNTEAFF
V: TRBV3-1
J: TRBJ1-1

CDR3: CASSYYGGGGRNGELFF
V: TRBV6-5
J: TRBJ2-2

CDR3: CASHLGDTEAFF
V: TRBV5-5
J: TRBJ1-1

CDR3: CASSFGTAPTKQYF
V: TRBV6-1
J: TRBJ2-7

CDR3: CASSLGSGQGGASYEQYF
V: TRBV11-2
J: TRBJ2-7

CDR3: CASSDRPSVSYEQYF
V: TRBV5-1
J: TRBJ2-7

CDR3: CASSSSLGETQYF
V: TRBV6-5
J: TRBJ2-5

CDR3: CASSEFSGTYNEQFF
V: TRBV5-1
J: TRBJ2-1

CDR3: CASSSILNRDREQFF
V: TRBV7-6
J: TRBJ2-1

CDR3: CASSFVAYNEQFF
V: TRBV12-3/TRBV12-4
J: TRBJ2-1

CDR3: CASTIRETQYF
V: TRBV2
J: TRBJ2-5

CDR3: CASNLGLGNQPQHF
V: TRBV6-2/TRBV6-3
J: TRBJ1-5

CDR3: CARDPGQQETQYF
V: TRBV5-6
J: TRBJ2-5

CDR3: CSVPSGAPEKLFF
V: TRBV20-1
J: TRBJ1-4

CDR3: CATSRDLTNEKLFF
V: TRBV15
J: TRBJ1-4

CDR3: CASSPGTVNFLNTEAFF
V: TRBV7-9
J: TRBJ1-1

CDR3: CASSVEWDEQFF
V: TRBV9
J: TRBJ2-1

CDR3: CASSRGTVDEQFF
V: TRBV12-3/TRBV12-4
J: TRBJ2-1

CDR3: CAISALSQLPSYEQYF
V: TRBV10-3
J: TRBJ2-7

CDR3: CASSQAPGQGNTGELFF
V: TRBV3-1
J: TRBJ2-2

CDR3: CASPPHRPGDTEAFF
V: TRBV12-3/TRBV12-4
J: TRBJ1-1

CDR3: CASSPPGRGTEAFF
V: TRBV18
J: TRBJ1-1

CDR3: CASSDRGRFSTDTQYF
V: TRBV2
J: TRBJ2-3

CDR3: CASSYQGSSYNEQFF
V: TRBV6-5
J: TRBJ2-1

CDR3: CASKPGQLYEQYF
V: TRBV6-1
J: TRBJ2-7

CDR3: CASSYSSGGELFF
V: TRBV6-5
J: TRBJ2-2

CDR3: CASRVGPSTDTQYF
V: TRBV9
J: TRBJ2-3

CDR3: CASGVQNTGELFF
V: TRBV7-9
J: TRBJ2-2

CDR3: CAISGAGPETQYF
V: TRBV10-3
J: TRBJ2-5

CDR3: CASSAGLQPPQETQYF
V: TRBV9
J: TRBJ2-5

CDR3: CASTVNRQPQHF
V: TRBV12-3/TRBV12-4
J: TRBJ1-5

CDR3: CSARQAVTGELFF
V: TRBV20-1
J: TRBJ2-2

CDR3: CASSFRRGAGTDTQYF
V: TRBV11-2
J: TRBJ2-3

CDR3: CASSYPQGGYYGYTF
V: TRBV6-5
J: TRBJ1-2

CDR3: CASSPDLQETQYF
V: TRBV5-1
J: TRBJ2-5

CDR3: CASLTPGQAPYEQYF
V: TRBV28
J: TRBJ2-7

CDR3: CASWGMYNSPLHF
V: TRBV6-6
J: TRBJ1-6

CDR3: CSARDFGVVGNEQFF
V: TRBV20-1
J: TRBJ2-1

CDR3: CASSFRRTSGADEQFF
V: TRBV7-9
J: TRBJ2-1

CDR3: CASSRMSGRATNEKLFF
V: TRBV11-2
J: TRBJ1-4

CDR3: CASSYGRSGGMMNTEAFF
V: TRBV18
J: TRBJ1-1

CDR3: CASSLSEYTGELFF
V: TRBV11-2
J: TRBJ2-2

CDR3: CASSYAGTPNTEAFF
V: TRBV6-5
J: TRBJ1-1

CDR3: CASTLQGRDTGELFF
V: TRBV5-1
J: TRBJ2-2

CDR3: CASSLAPSGGTDTQYF
V: TRBV5-1
J: TRBJ2-3

CDR3: CASSSGAVYEQYF
V: TRBV6-6
J: TRBJ2-7

CDR3: CSARETQGAGQPQHF
V: TRBV20-1
J: TRBJ1-5

CDR3: CASSFGQGRNEKLFF
V: TRBV7-6
J: TRBJ1-4

CDR3: CASSLIQGTGELFF
V: TRBV13
J: TRBJ2-2

CDR3: CAISDTSWNSPLHF
V: TRBV10-3
J: TRBJ1-6

CDR3: CASSQAPGQGFSSWGANVLTF
V: TRBV14
J: TRBJ2-6

CDR3: CASSFGTMNTEAFF
V: TRBV12-3/TRBV12-4
J: TRBJ1-1

CDR3: CSASLTGGYNEQFF
V: TRBV20-1
J: TRBJ2-1